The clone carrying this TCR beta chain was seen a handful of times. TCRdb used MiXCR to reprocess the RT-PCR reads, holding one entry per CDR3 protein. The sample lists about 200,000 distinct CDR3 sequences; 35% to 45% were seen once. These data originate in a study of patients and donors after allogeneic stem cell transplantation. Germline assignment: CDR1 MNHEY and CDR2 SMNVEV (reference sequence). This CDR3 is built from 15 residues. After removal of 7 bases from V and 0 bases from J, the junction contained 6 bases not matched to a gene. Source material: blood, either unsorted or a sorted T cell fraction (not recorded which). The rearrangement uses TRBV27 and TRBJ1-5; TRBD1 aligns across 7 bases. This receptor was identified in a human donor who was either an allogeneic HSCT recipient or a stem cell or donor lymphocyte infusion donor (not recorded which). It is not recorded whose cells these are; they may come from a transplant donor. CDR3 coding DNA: TGTGCCAGCACAAGGACAGGATATAGCAATCAGCCCCAGCATTTT. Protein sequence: CASTRTGYSNQPQHF.